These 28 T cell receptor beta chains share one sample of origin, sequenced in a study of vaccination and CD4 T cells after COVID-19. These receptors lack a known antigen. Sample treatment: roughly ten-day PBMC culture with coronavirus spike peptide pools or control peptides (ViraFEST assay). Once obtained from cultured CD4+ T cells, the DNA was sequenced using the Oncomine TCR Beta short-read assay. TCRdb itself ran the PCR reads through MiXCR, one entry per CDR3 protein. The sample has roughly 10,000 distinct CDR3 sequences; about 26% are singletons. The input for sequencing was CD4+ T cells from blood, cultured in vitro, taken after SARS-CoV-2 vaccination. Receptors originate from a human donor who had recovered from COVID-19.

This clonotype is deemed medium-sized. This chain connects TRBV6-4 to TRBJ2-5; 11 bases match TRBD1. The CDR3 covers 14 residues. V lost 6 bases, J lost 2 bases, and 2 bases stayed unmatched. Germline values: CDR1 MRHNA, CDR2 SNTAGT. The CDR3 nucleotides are TGTGCCAGCAGCCGGGACAGGGGGCAAGAGACCCAGTACTTC. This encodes CASSRDRGQETQYF.

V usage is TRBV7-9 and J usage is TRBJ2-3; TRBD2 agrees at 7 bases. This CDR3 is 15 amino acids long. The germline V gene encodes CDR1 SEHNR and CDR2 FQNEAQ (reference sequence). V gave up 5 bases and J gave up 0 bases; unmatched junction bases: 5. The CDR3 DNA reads TGTGCCAGCAGCCGTAGCGGGCCTAGCACAGATACGCAGTATTTT. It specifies CASSRSGPSTDTQYF.

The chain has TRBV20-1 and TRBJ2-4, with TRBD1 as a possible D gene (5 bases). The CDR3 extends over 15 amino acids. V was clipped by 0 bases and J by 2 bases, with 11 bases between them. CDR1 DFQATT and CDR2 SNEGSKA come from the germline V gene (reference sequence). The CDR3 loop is CSARDSRASKNIQYF. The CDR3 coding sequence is TGCAGTGCTAGAGATAGCAGGGCATCCAAAAACATTCAGTACTTC.

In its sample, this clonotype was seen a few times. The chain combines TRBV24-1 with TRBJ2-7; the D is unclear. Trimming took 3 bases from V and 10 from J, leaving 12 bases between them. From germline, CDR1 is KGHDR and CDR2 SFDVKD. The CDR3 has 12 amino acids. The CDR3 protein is CATSDHSDGQYF. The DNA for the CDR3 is TGTGCCACCAGTGATCATTCAGATGGACAGTACTTC.

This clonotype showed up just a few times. DNA of the CDR3: TGTGCCAGCAGGGGGACTAGCGGGGGCTACGAGCAGTACTTC. It encodes CASRGTSGGYEQYF. This chain joins TRBV2 and TRBJ2-7, with 14 bases identical to TRBD2. Per the germline V gene, CDR1 is SNHLY and CDR2 is FYNNEI. The CDR3 sequence is 14 residues long. V trimming: 6 bases; J trimming: 3 bases; junction bases outside the gene matches: 1.

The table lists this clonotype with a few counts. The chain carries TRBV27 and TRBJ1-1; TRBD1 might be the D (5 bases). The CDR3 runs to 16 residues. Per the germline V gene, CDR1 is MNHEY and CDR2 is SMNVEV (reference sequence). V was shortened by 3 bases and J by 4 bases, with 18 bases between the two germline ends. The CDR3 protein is CASSFTPGSVITEAFF. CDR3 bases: TGTGCCAGCAGTTTCACCCCAGGGAGTGTTATCACTGAAGCTTTCTTT.

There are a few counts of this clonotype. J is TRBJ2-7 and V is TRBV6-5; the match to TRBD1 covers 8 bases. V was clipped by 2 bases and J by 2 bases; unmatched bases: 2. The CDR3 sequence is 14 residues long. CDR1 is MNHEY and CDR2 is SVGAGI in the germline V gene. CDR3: CASSYGQGPYEQYF. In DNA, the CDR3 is TGTGCCAGCAGTTACGGACAGGGACCCTACGAGCAGTACTTC.

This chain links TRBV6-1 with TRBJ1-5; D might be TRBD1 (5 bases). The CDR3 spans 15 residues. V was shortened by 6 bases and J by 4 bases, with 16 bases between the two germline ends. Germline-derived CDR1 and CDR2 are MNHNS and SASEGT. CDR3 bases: TGTGCCAGCAGCAGAACCCGACAGCCGAATCAGCCCCAGCATTTT. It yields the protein CASSRTRQPNQPQHF.

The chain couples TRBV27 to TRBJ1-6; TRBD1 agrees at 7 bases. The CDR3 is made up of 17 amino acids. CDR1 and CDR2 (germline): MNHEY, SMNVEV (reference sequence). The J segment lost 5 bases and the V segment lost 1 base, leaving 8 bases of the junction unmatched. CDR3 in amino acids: CASSLFSLGQNNSPLHF. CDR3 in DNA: TGTGCCAGCAGTTTATTTAGTCTGGGACAGAATAATTCACCCCTCCACTTT.

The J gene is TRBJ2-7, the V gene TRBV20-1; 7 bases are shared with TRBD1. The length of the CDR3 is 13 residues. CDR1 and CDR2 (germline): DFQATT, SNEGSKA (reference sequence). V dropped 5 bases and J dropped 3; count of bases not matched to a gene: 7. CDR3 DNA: TGCAGTGCTGCTAGGGGGCTTGGCTACGAGCAGTACTTC. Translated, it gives CSAARGLGYEQYF.

The CDR3 region is CSALQGAFSYNEQFF. The CDR3 bases are TGCAGTGCCCTACAGGGGGCATTCTCCTACAATGAGCAGTTCTTC. The rearrangement links TRBV20-1 to TRBJ2-1, with 9 nucleotides matching TRBD1. V shed 6 bases, J shed 0 bases, and the junction held 6 bases outside the gene matches. In germline, CDR1 is DFQATT, CDR2 SNEGSKA (reference sequence). This CDR3 region has 15 residues.

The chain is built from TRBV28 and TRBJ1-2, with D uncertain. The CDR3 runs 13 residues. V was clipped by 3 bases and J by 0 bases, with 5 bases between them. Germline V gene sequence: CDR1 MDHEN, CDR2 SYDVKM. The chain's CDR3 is CASSFSANYGYTF. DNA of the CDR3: TGTGCCAGCAGTTTTTCGGCTAACTATGGCTACACCTTC.

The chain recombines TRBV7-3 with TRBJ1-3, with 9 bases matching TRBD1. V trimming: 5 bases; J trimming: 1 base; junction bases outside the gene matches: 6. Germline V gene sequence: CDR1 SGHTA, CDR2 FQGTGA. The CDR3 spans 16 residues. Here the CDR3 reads CASSAQGAGSGNTIYF. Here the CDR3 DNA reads TGTGCCAGCAGCGCACAGGGGGCAGGATCTGGAAACACCATATATTTT.

This chain's CDR3 is CANRKGADQPQHF. CDR3 coding DNA: TGTGCCAACCGTAAGGGGGCCGATCAGCCCCAGCATTTT. The chain combines TRBV28 with TRBJ1-5; 7 bases map to TRBD1. The ends lost 10 bases at V and 5 bases at J; junction bases unmatched: 8. The CDR3 is made up of 13 amino acids. The V gene's germline CDR1 is MDHEN and CDR2 SYDVKM.

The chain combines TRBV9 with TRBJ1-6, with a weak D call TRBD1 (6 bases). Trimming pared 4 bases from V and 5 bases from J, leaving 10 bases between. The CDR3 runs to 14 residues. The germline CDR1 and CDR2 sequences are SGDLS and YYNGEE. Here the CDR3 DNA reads TGTGCCAGCAGCACGAGGACAGATAATTCACCCCTCCACTTT. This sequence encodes CASSTRTDNSPLHF. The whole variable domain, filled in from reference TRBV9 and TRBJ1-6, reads DSGVTQTPKHLITATGQRVTLRCSPRSGDLSVYWYQQSLDQGLQFLIQYYNGEERAKGNILERFSAQQFPDLHSELNLSSLELGDSALYFCASSTRTDNSPLHFGNGTRLTVT.

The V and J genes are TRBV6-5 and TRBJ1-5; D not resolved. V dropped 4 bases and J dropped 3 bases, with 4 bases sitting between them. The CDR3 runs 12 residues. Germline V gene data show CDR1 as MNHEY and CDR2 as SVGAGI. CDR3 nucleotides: TGTGCCAGCAGTTTCACCAATCAGCCCCAGCATTTT. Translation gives CASSFTNQPQHF.

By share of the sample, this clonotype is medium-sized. The CDR3 loop is CASTPRVGVSPLHF. In DNA, the CDR3 is TGTGCCAGCACACCGCGAGTAGGGGTTTCACCCCTCCACTTT. The rearrangement uses TRBV27 and TRBJ1-6; TRBD1 might be the D (5 bases). From germline, CDR1 is MNHEY and CDR2 SMNVEV (reference sequence). The length of the CDR3 is 14 residues. V shed 7 bases and J shed 9 bases, with 16 bases lying between them.

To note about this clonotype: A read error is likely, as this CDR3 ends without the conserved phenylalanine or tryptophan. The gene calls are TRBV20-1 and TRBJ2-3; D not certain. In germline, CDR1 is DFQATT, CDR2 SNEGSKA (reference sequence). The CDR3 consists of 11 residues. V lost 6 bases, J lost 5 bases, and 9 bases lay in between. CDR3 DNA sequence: TGCAGTGCCCCTATAGGAGATACGCAGTATTCT. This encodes CSAPIGDTQYS.

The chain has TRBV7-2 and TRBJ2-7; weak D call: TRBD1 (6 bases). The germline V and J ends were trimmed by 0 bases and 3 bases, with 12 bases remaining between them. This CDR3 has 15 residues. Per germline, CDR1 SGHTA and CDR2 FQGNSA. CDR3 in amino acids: CASSLAHDRFYEQYF. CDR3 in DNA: TGTGCCAGCAGCTTAGCGCACGACAGGTTCTACGAGCAGTACTTC.

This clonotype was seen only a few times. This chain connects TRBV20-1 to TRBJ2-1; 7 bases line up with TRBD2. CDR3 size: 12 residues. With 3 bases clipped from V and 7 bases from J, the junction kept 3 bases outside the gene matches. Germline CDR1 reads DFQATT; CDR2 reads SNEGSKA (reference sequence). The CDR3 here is CSASGTTNEQFF. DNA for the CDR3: TGCAGTGCTAGTGGGACTACTAATGAGCAGTTCTTC.

This CDR3 reads CASSQIRSGGTF. CDR3 in DNA: TGTGCCAGCAGCCAAATACGGAGCGGGGGGACCTTC. The genes are TRBV5-6 and TRBJ1-2; tentative D call: TRBD1 (5 bases). Trimming took off 4 bases at V and 14 bases at J, with 18 bases between the two ends. Germline loops: CDR1 SGHDT, CDR2 YYEEEE. The CDR3 loop spans 12 amino acids.

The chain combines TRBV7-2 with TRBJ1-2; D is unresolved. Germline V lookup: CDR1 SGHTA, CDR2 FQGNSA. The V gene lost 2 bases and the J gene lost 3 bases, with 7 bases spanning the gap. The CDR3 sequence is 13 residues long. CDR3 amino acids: CASSLMGDYGYTF. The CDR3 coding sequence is TGTGCCAGCAGCTTAATGGGCGACTATGGCTACACCTTC.

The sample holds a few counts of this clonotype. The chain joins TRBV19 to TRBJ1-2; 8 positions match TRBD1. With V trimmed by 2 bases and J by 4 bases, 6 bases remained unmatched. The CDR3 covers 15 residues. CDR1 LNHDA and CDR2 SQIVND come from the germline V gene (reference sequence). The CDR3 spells CASSISAGGPYGYTF. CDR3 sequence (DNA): TGTGCCAGTAGTATATCGGCAGGGGGCCCCTATGGCTACACCTTC. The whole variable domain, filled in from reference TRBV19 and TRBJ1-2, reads DGGITQSPKYLFRKEGQNVTLSCEQNLNHDAMYWYRQDPGQGLRLIYYSQIVNDFQKGDIAEGYSVSREKKESFPLTVTSAQKNPTAFYLCASSISAGGPYGYTFGSGTRLTVV.

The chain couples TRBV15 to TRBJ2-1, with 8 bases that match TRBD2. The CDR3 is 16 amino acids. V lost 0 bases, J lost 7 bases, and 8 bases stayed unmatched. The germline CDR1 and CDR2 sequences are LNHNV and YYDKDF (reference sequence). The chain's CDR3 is CATSREHLAGSNEQFF. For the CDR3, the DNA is TGTGCCACCAGCAGAGAGCATTTAGCGGGATCGAATGAGCAGTTCTTC.

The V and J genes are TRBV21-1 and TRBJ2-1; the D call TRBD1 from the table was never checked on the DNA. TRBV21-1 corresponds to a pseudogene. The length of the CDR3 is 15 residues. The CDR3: CASGRRGKSPNEQFF. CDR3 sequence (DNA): TGTGCCAGCGGACGACGGGGGAAGTCACCGAATGAGCAGTTCTTC.

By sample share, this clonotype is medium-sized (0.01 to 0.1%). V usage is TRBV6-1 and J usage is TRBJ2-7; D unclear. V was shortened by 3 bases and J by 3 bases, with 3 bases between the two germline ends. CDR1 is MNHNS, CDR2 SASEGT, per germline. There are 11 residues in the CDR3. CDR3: CASSDGYEQYF. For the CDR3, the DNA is TGTGCCAGCAGTGACGGCTACGAGCAGTACTTC.

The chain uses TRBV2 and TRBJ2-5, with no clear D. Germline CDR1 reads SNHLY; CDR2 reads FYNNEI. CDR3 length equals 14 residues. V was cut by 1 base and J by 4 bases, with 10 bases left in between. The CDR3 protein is CASSEERDTETQYF. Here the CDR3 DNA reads TGTGCCAGCAGTGAAGAAAGGGATACAGAGACCCAGTACTTC. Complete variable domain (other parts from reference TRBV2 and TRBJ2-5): EPEVTQTPSHQVTQMGQEVILRCVPISNHLYFYWYRQILGQKVEFLVSFYNNEISEKSEIFDDQFSVERPDGSNFTLKIRSTKLEDSAMYFCASSEERDTETQYFGPGTRLLVL.

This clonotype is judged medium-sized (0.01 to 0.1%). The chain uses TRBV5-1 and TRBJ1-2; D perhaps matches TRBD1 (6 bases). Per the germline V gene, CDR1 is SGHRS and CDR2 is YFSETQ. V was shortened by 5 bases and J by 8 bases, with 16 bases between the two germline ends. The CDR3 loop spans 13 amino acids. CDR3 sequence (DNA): TGCGCCAGCAGAGAGACAGGCCCACTGGGCTACACCTTC. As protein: CASRETGPLGYTF.